Reported below is one T cell receptor (beta chain). Its target is unknown. The sample comes from a study of neurological immune-mediated disorders. Points from the study as a whole: None of the CDR3 amino acid sequences of expanded clones were shared across subjects, and this suggested private repertoires in all groups.

The CDR3 contains 15 residues. CDR1 and CDR2 from the germline V gene are SGHVS and FNYEAQ. V was clipped by 1 base and J by 5 bases, with 14 bases between them. The cDNA came from 5'RACE with 10-nucleotide random UMIs. Each CDR3 protein gets one entry after TCRdb re-called the 5' RACE reads with MiXCR. This table has roughly 48,000 distinct CDR3 sequences, roughly 26% appearing once. The specimen sequenced was PBMCs. This receptor was identified in a woman in her seventies in good health. This chain connects TRBV7-6 to TRBJ1-2, with D possibly being TRBD1 (5 bases). In DNA, the CDR3 is TGTGCCAGCAGCTTAGGGCGGGGGAACTCATATGGCTACACCTTC. Its protein product is CASSLGRGNSYGYTF. The variable domain in full, completed from reference TRBV7-6 and TRBJ1-2, reads GAGVSQSPRYKVTKRGQDVALRCDPISGHVSLYWYRQALGQGPEFLTYFNYEAQQDKSGLPNDRFSAERPEGSISTLTIQRTEQRDSAMYRCASSLGRGNSYGYTFGSGTRLTVV.